The 21 T cell receptor beta chains listed next were all sequenced from one sample in a study of control samples from healthy donors and cancer patients. Produced via immunoSEQ multiplex PCR; TCRdb's table is partial and in-frame only. The table includes 150,000 or so clones, 90% to 95% detected once. The sequenced sample was blood. These TCRs come from a man aged 18 to 29 in good health.

This chain joins TRBV7-2 and TRBJ1-3; 7 nucleotides agree with TRBD1. Per germline, CDR1 SGHTA and CDR2 FQGNSA. The CDR3 loop spans 16 amino acids. The ends lost 7 bases at V and 0 bases at J; junction bases unmatched: 9. The CDR3: CASTAGGSNSGNTIYF. CDR3 sequence (DNA): TGTGCCAGCACCGCAGGGGGGTCTAACTCTGGAAACACCATATATTTT.

The rearrangement uses TRBV6-5 and TRBJ2-7, with D possibly being TRBD1 (5 bases). Deletions cut 8 bases from V and 1 base from J, with 12 bases between. The CDR3 spans 13 residues. CDR1 is MNHEY, CDR2 SVGAGI, per germline. CDR3 in DNA: TGTGCCAGCGGTCAGGGCACATCCTACGAGCAGTACTTC. Its protein product is CASGQGTSYEQYF.

The chain joins TRBV28 to TRBJ1-5; D gene uncertain. The CDR3 has 11 residues. CDR1 and CDR2 (germline): MDHEN, SYDVKM. V lost 3 bases and J lost 8, with 5 bases in between. The CDR3 here is CASSFQEPQHF. Written as DNA, the CDR3 is TGTGCCAGCAGTTTTCAGGAGCCCCAGCATTTT.

This rearrangement joins TRBV5-1 to TRBJ2-1; D unresolved. The V end lost 0 bases, the J end lost 1 base, and 5 bases lay between the germline ends. The CDR3 is made up of 14 amino acids. Germline V gene lookup returns CDR1 SGHRS and CDR2 YFSETQ. CDR3 coding DNA: TGCGCCAGCAGCTTGGCACAGTCCTACAATGAGCAGTTCTTC. Translated: CASSLAQSYNEQFF. Combining the CDR3 with reference TRBV5-1 and TRBJ2-1 gives the whole variable domain KAGVTQTPRYLIKTRGQQVTLSCSPISGHRSVSWYQQTPGQGLQFLFEYFSETQRNKGNFPGRFSGRQFSNSRSEMNVSTLELGDSALYLCASSLAQSYNEQFFGPGTRLTVL.

This clone was observed a handful of times. The chain links TRBV12-5 to TRBJ1-5; D is uncertain. The V gene's germline CDR1 is LGHNT and CDR2 FRNRAP. This CDR3 comprises 21 residues. With 3 bases removed from V and 1 base from J, the gap between germline ends came to 28 bases. DNA of the CDR3: TGTGCTAGTGGTTTCATCCGCGACGGAACCCATGGGCTGGGGAGCAATCAGCCCCAGCATTTT. It codes for CASGFIRDGTHGLGSNQPQHF.

The rearrangement uses TRBV4-3 and TRBJ2-7, with 7 bases aligning to TRBD2. With 1 base clipped from V and 10 bases from J, the junction kept 10 bases outside the gene matches. The germline gives CDR1 LGHNA, CDR2 YSLEER. CDR3 size: 14 residues. The CDR3 sequence: CASSQVLGGSGQYF. The CDR3 DNA is TGCGCCAGCAGCCAAGTGTTGGGCGGGAGCGGACAGTACTTC.

The chain combines TRBV6-5 with TRBJ2-3; TRBD2 might be the D (7 bases). In germline, CDR1 is MNHEY, CDR2 SVGAGI. Between the trimmed V and J ends, which lost 0 bases and 4 bases, there was a span of 11 bases. CDR3 length: 15 amino acids. The CDR3 region has the DNA TGTGCCAGCAGTTACTCGACGGGGGGCTCAGATACGCAGTATTTT. Amino acids: CASSYSTGGSDTQYF.

In DNA, the CDR3 is TGTGCCAGCACTAGGACAGGAGGGACCTATGGCTACACCTTC. Residues: CASTRTGGTYGYTF. The chain combines TRBV6-5 with TRBJ1-2; TRBD1 matches at 7 bases. The CDR3 has 14 residues. V was pared by 7 bases and J by 4 bases, with 9 bases of the junction left unmatched. Germline CDR1 is MNHEY and CDR2 is SVGAGI.

V and J are TRBV15 and TRBJ1-1, with TRBD1 as a possible D gene (6 bases). Trimming shortened V by 4 bases and J by 5 bases, and 11 bases separated the two germline ends. CDR3 length: 13 residues. Germline V gives CDR1 LNHNV, CDR2 YYDKDF (reference sequence). CDR3 sequence reads: CATSIGGRTEAFF. DNA for the CDR3: TGTGCCACCAGCATAGGGGGAAGGACTGAAGCTTTCTTT.

This clone has only one observation. V usage is TRBV6-4 and J usage is TRBJ1-2; no firm D call. The CDR3 is 12 residues long. Trimming removed 2 bases from V and 4 bases from J, with 5 bases in between. CDR1 is MRHNA, CDR2 SNTAGT, per germline. DNA of the CDR3: TGTGCCAGCAGTGACAGGGCCTATGGCTACACCTTC. It specifies CASSDRAYGYTF.

This clone was counted a single time. The chain has TRBV5-1 and TRBJ2-1; TRBD2 aligns across 11 bases. The germline CDR1 and CDR2 sequences are SGHRS and YFSETQ. After removal of 0 bases from V and 5 bases from J, the junction contained 4 bases not matched to a gene. The CDR3 is 16 amino acids. For the CDR3, the DNA is TGCGCCAGCAGCTTGGGGGGGACTAGCGGCCACAATGAGCAGTTCTTC. It encodes CASSLGGTSGHNEQFF.

This clone came up once. The DNA for the CDR3 is TGTGCCACCCTTTCCCGCCTGGGTTACGAGCAGTACTTC. Translation gives CATLSRLGYEQYF. This chain uses TRBV2 with TRBJ2-7; no firm D call. Germline V gene sequence: CDR1 SNHLY, CDR2 FYNNEI. V was shortened by 10 bases and J by 4 bases, with 17 bases between the two germline ends. The CDR3 has 13 amino acids.

The V gene is TRBV10-2, the J gene TRBJ2-1, with TRBD2 matching over 12 bases. V was clipped by 5 bases and J by 5 bases; unmatched bases: 4. Per the germline V gene, CDR1 is WSHSY and CDR2 is SAAADI. The CDR3 has 15 amino acids. CDR3 DNA: TGCGCCAGCAGTCCTAGCGGGGGGGCCCACAATGAGCAGTTCTTC. Protein: CASSPSGGAHNEQFF.

The sample holds one count of this clone. The V call is TRBV21-1, the J call TRBJ2-1; the table's TRBD2 call for D was not verified on the DNA. TRBV21-1 is deemed a pseudogene. The CDR3 has 15 amino acids. DNA for the CDR3: TGTGCCAGCATTCCGGGACTAGCGCTTCACAATGAGCAGTTCTTC. Residues: CASIPGLALHNEQFF.

The chain carries TRBV28 and TRBJ2-5; D unresolved. Germline V lookup: CDR1 MDHEN, CDR2 SYDVKM. The CDR3 is made up of 14 amino acids. The V gene lost 2 bases and the J gene lost 5 bases, with 12 bases spanning the gap. The CDR3, as DNA: TGTGCCAGCAGTTTAGCCCTGAGGCGGGAGACCCAGTACTTC. The encoded protein is CASSLALRRETQYF. Looking up the rest from reference TRBV28 and TRBJ2-5 gives the full variable domain: DVKVTQSSRYLVKRTGEKVFLECVQDMDHENMFWYRQDPGLGLRLIYFSYDVKMKEKGDIPEGYSVSREKKERFSLILESASTNQTSMYLCASSLALRRETQYFGPGTRLLVL.

This clone was found once. This chain uses TRBV11-3 with TRBJ2-2, with D possibly being TRBD2 (6 bases). Germline V gene sequence: CDR1 SGHNT, CDR2 YENEEA. V was shortened by 5 bases and J by 4 bases, with 14 bases between the two germline ends. The CDR3 is 15 amino acids. For the CDR3, the DNA is TGTGCCAGCAGCCCCCACCGGGAGTTCACCGGGGAGCTGTTTTTT. This translates into CASSPHREFTGELFF.

The V and J genes are TRBV11-3 and TRBJ2-3; 8 nucleotides agree with TRBD2. V trimming: 5 bases; J trimming: 6 bases; junction bases outside the gene matches: 4. Germline V gives CDR1 SGHNT, CDR2 YENEEA. This CDR3 region has 13 residues. Written as DNA, the CDR3 is TGTGCCAGCAGCCCGGGACTAGGGGATACGCAGTATTTT. Amino acid sequence: CASSPGLGDTQYF.

V gene TRBV9 combines with J gene TRBJ1-1; D is perhaps TRBD1 (5 bases). The germline V gene has CDR1 SGDLS and CDR2 YYNGEE. The CDR3 spans 13 residues. V lost 0 bases and J lost 11, with 14 bases in between. CDR3 in amino acids: CASSVATGGEAFF. The CDR3 DNA is TGTGCCAGCAGCGTAGCTACGGGAGGGGAGGCTTTCTTT.

The sample holds a few counts of this clone. This rearrangement joins TRBV7-9 to TRBJ1-1, with TRBD1 as a possible D gene (6 bases). Trimming removed 7 bases from V and 2 bases from J, with 11 bases in between. CDR1 is SEHNR and CDR2 is FQNEAQ in the germline V gene (reference sequence). CDR3 length: 13 amino acids. The CDR3 protein is CASTLQGNTEAFF. The CDR3 region has the DNA TGTGCCAGCACCCTACAGGGAAACACTGAAGCTTTCTTT. Full variable domain (rest looked up from reference TRBV7-9 and TRBJ1-1): DTGVSQNPRHKITKRGQNVTFRCDPISEHNRLYWYRQTLGQGPEFLTYFQNEAQLEKSRLLSDRFSAERPKGSFSTLEIQRTEQGDSAMYLCASTLQGNTEAFFGQGTRLTVV.

The rearrangement joins TRBV2 to TRBJ2-7; D is ambiguous. With 2 bases removed from V and 0 bases from J, the gap between germline ends came to 26 bases. The CDR3 has 20 amino acids. Looked up from germline, CDR1 is SNHLY and CDR2 is FYNNEI. CDR3 nucleotide sequence: TGTGCCAGCAGTGAAAGGTCCGCCGGTTTCCGACGGCTTTACTCCTACGAGCAGTACTTC. The encoded protein is CASSERSAGFRRLYSYEQYF.

The chain is built from TRBV19 and TRBJ2-3; D not resolved. V was pared by 3 bases and J by 0 bases, with 19 bases between. The germline V gene has CDR1 LNHDA and CDR2 SQIVND (reference sequence). CDR3 size: 18 residues. The CDR3 nucleotides are TGTGCCAGTAGTATGAGACTTTTACAAACGGTCAGCACAGATACGCAGTATTTT. This translates into CASSMRLLQTVSTDTQYF.